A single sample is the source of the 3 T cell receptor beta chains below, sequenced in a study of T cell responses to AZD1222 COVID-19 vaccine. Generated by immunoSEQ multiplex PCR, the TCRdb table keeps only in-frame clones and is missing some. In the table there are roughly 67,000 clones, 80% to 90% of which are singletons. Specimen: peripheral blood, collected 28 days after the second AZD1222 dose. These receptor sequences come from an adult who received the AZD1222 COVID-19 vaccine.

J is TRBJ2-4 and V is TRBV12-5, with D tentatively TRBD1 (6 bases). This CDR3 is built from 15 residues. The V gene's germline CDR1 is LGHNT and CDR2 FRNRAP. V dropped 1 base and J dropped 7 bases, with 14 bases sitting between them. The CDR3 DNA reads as TGTGCTAGTGGTTTGGCCGGCACAAGGGGGAACATTCAGTACTTC. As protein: CASGLAGTRGNIQYF.

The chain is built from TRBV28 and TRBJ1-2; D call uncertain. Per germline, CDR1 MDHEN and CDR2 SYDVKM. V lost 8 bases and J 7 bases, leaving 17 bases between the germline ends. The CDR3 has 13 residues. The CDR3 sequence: CASQTPSLGGYTF. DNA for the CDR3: TGTGCCAGCCAAACCCCCTCTCTGGGTGGCTACACCTTC.

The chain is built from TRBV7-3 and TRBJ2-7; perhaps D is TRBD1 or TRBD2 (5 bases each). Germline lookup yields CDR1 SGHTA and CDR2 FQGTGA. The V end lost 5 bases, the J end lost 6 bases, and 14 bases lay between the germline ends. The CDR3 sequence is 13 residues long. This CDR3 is CASSPTGTSEQYF. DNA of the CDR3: TGTGCCAGCAGCCCCACCGGGACCTCCGAGCAGTACTTC.